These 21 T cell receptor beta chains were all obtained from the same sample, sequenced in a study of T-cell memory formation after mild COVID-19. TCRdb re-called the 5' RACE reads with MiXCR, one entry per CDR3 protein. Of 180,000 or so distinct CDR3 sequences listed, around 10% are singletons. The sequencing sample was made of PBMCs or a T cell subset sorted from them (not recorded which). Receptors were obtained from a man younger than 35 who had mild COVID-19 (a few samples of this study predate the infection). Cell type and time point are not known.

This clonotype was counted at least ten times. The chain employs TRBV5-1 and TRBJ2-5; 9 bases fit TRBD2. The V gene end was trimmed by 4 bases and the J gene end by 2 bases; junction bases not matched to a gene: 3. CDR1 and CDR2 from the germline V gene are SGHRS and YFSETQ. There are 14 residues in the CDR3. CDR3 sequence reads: CASSAAGGQETQYF. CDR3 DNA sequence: TGCGCCAGCAGCGCGGCGGGGGGGCAAGAGACCCAGTACTTC.

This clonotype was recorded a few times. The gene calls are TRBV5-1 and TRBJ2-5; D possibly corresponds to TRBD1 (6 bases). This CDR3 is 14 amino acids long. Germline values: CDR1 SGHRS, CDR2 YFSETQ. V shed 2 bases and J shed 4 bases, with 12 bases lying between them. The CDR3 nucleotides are TGCGCCAGCAGCTTATACAGGGTGGGAGAGACCCAGTACTTC. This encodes CASSLYRVGETQYF.

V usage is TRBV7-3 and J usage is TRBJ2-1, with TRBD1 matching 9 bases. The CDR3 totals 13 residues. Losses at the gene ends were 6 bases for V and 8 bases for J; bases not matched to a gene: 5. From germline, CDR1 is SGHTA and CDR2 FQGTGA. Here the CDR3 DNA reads TGTGCCAGCAGTCCCACAGGGGGCGATGAGCAGTTCTTC. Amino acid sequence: CASSPTGGDEQFF.

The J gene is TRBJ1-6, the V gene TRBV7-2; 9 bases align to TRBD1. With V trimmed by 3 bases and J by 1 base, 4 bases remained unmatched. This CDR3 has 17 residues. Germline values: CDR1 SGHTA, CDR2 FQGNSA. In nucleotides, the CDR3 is TGTGCCAGCAGCTTCGCAGACAGGGGGTCCTATAATTCACCCCTCCACTTT. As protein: CASSFADRGSYNSPLHF.

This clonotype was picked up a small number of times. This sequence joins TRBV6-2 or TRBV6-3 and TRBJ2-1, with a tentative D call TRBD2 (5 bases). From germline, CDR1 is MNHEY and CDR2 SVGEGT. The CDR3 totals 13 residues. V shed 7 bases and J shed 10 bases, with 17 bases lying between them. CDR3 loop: CASITAGKREQFF. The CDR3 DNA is TGTGCCAGCATAACCGCCGGGAAAAGGGAGCAGTTCTTC.

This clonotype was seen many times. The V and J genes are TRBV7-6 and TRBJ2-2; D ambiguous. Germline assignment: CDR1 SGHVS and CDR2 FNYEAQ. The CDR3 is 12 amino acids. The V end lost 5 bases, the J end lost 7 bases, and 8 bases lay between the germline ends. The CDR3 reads CASSPFIGELFF. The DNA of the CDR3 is TGTGCCAGCAGCCCCTTTATCGGGGAGCTGTTTTTT.

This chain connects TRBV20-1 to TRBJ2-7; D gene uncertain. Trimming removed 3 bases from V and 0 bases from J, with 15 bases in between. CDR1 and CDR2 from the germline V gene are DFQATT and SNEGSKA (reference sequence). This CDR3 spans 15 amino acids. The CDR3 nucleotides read TGCAGTGCTAGCCACCCCCGCGGCAGCTCCTACGAGCAGTACTTC. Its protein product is CSASHPRGSSYEQYF.

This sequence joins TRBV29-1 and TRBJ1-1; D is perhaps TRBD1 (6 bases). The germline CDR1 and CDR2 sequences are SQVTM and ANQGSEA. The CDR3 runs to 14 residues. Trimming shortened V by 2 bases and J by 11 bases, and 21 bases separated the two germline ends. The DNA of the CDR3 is TGCAGCGTTGAACCCACAGGGATCGGGGGGTCGGCTTTCTTT. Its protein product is CSVEPTGIGGSAFF. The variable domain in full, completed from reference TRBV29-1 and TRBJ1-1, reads SAVISQKPSRDICQRGTSLTIQCQVDSQVTMMFWYRQQPGQSLTLIATANQGSEATYESGFVIDKFPISRPNLTFSTLTVSNMSPEDSSIYLCSVEPTGIGGSAFFGQGTRLTVV.

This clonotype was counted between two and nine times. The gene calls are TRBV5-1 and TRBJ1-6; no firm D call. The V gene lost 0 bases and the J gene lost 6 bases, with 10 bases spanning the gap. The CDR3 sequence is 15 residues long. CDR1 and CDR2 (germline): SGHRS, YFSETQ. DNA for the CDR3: TGCGCCAGCAGCTTGGCGAGCCCCGTTAATTCACCCCTCCACTTT. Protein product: CASSLASPVNSPLHF. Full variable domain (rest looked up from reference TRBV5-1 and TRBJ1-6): KAGVTQTPRYLIKTRGQQVTLSCSPISGHRSVSWYQQTPGQGLQFLFEYFSETQRNKGNFPGRFSGRQFSNSRSEMNVSTLELGDSALYLCASSLASPVNSPLHFGNGTRLTVT.

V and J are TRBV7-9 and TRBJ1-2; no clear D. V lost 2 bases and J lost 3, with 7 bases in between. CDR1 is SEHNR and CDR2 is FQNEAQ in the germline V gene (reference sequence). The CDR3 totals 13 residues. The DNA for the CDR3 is TGTGCCAGCAGCTTATATTTCGACTATGGCTACACCTTC. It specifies CASSLYFDYGYTF.

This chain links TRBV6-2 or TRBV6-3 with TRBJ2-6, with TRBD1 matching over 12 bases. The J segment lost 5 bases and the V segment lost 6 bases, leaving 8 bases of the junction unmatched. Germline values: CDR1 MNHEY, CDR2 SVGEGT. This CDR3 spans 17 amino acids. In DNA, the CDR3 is TGTGCCAGCAGGACTCCGGGACAGGGGGCTAGGGCCAACGTCCTGACTTTC. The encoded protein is CASRTPGQGARANVLTF.

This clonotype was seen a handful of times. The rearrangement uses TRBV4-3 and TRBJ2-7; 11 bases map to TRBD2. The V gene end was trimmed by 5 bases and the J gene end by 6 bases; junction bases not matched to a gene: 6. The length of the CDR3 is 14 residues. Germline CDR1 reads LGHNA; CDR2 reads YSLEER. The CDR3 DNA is TGCGCCAGCAGCGTGGGACTAGCGGAAAGCGAGCAGTACTTC. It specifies CASSVGLAESEQYF.

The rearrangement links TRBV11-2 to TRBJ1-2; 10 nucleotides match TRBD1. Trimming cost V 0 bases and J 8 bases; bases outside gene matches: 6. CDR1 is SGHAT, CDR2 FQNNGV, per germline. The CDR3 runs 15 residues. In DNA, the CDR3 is TGTGCCAGCAGCTTAGATCCCGGGACAGGGGACGGCTACACCTTC. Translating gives CASSLDPGTGDGYTF. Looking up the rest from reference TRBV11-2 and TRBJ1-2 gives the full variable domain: EAGVAQSPRYKIIEKRQSVAFWCNPISGHATLYWYQQILGQGPKLLIQFQNNGVVDDSQLPKDRFSAERLKGVDSTLKIQPAKLEDSAVYLCASSLDPGTGDGYTFGSGTRLTVV.

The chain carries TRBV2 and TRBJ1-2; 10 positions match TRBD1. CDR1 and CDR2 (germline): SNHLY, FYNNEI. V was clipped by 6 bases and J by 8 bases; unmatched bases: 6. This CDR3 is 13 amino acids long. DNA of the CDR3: TGTGCCAGCAGAGAGGACAGGGGGAAAGGCTACACCTTC. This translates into CASREDRGKGYTF.

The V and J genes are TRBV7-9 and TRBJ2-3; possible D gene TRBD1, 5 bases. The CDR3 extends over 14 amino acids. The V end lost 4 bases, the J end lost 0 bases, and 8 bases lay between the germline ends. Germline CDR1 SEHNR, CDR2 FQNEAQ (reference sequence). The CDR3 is CASSSDISTDTQYF. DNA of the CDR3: TGTGCCAGCAGCTCGGACATTAGCACAGATACGCAGTATTTT.

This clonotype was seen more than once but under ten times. The CDR3 here is CASRPGLSTSYEQYV. For the CDR3, the DNA is TGTGCCAGCAGGCCGGGACTTTCAACCTCCTACGAGCAGTACGTC. The genes are TRBV6-5 and TRBJ2-7; D is possibly TRBD2 (6 bases). With 6 bases removed from V and 0 bases from J, the gap between germline ends came to 15 bases. Per germline, CDR1 MNHEY and CDR2 SVGAGI. This CDR3 region has 15 residues.

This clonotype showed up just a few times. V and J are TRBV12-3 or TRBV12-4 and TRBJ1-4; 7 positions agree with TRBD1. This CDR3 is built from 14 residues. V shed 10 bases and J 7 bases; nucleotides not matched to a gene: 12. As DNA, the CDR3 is TGTGCCACCGGGAAAGGGGGCATGGGTGAAAAACTGTTTTTT. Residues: CATGKGGMGEKLFF.

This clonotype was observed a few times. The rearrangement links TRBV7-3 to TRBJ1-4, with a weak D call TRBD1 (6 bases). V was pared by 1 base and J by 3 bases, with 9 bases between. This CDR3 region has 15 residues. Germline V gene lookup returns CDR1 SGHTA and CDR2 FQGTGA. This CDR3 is CASSLRGQPNEKLFF. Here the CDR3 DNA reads TGTGCCAGCAGCTTAAGAGGACAGCCTAATGAAAAACTGTTTTTT.

CDR3 bases: TGTGCCAGCAGCTTAGAGACAGGAGGGCAATCACCCCTCCACTTT. Translated: CASSLETGGQSPLHF. The chain couples TRBV7-6 to TRBJ1-6; perhaps TRBD1 as D (6 bases). V dropped 1 base and J dropped 10 bases, with 14 bases sitting between them. Per germline, CDR1 SGHVS and CDR2 FNYEAQ. The CDR3 loop spans 15 amino acids.

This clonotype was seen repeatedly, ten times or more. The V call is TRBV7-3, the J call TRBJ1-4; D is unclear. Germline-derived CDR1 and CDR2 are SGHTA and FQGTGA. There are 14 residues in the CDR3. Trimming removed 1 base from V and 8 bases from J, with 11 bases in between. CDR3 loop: CASSLSPAGEKLFF. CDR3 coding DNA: TGTGCCAGCAGCTTAAGCCCGGCGGGGGAAAAACTGTTTTTT.

Written as DNA, the CDR3 is TGTGCCAGTAGGATTCGGGGATCTGGAAACACCATATATTTT. It yields the protein CASRIRGSGNTIYF. The chain carries TRBV19 and TRBJ1-3, with D uncertain. The CDR3 totals 14 residues. Germline V lookup: CDR1 LNHDA, CDR2 SQIVND (reference sequence). Trimming shortened V by 6 bases and J by 1 base, and 10 bases separated the two germline ends.